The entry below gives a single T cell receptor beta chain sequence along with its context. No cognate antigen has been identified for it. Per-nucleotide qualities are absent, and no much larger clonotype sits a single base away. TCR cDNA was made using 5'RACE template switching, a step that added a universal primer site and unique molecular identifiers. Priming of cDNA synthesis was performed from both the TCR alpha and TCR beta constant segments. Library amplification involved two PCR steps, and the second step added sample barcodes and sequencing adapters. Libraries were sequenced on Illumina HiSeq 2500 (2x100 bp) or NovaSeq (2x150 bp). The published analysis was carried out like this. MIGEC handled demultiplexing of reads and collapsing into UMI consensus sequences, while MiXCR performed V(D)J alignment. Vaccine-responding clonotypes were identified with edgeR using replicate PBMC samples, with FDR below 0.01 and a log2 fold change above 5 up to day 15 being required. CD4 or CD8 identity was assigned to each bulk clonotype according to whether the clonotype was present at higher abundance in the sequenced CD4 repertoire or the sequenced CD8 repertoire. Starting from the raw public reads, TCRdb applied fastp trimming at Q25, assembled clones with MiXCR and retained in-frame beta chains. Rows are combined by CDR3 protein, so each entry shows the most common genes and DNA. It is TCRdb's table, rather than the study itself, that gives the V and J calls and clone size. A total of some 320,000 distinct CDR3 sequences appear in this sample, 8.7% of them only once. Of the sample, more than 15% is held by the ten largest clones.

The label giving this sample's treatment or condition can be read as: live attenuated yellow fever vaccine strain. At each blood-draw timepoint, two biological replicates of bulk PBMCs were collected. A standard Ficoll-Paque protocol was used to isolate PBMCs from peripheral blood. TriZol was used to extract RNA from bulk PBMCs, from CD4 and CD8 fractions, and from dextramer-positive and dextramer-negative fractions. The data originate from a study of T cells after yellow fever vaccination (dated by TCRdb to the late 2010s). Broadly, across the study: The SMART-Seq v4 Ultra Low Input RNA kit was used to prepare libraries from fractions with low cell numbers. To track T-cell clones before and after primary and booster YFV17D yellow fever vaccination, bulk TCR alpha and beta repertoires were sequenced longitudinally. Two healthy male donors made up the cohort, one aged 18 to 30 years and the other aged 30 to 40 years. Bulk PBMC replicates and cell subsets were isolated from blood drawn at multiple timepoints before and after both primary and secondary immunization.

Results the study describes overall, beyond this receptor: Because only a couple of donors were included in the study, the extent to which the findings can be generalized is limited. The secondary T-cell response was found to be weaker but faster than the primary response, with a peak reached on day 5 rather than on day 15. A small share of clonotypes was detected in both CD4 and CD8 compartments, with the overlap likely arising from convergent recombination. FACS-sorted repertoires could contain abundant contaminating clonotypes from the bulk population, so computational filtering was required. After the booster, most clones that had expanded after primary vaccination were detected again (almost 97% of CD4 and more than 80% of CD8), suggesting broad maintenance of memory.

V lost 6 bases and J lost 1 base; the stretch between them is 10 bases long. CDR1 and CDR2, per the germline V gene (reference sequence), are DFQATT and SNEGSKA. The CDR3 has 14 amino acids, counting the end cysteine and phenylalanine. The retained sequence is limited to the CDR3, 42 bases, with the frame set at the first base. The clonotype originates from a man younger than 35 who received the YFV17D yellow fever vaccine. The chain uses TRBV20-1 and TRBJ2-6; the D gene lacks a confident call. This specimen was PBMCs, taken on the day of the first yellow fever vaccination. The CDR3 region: CSAAPRSGANVLTF. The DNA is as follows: TGCAGTGCCGCACCCAGGTCTGGGGCCAACGTCCTGACTTTC.